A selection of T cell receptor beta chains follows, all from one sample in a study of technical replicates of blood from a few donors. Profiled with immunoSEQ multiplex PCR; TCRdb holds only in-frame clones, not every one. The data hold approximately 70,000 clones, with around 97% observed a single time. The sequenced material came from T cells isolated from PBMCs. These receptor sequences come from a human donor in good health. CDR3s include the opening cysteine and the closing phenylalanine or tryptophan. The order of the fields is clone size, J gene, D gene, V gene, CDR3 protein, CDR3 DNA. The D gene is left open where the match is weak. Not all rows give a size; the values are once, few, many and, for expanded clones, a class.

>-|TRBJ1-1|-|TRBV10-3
CAITRDSNTEAFF
TGTGCCATCACGAGGGACTCGAACACTGAAGCTTTCTTT
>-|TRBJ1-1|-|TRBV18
CASSTRAGTEAFF
TGTGCCAGCTCAACCAGGGCCGGGACAGAAGCTTTCTTT
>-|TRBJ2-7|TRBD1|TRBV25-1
CASAGTVLHEQYF
TGTGCCAGCGCCGGGACAGTACTCCACGAGCAGTACTTC
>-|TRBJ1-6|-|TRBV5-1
CASSPDSYSPLHF
TGCGCCAGCAGCCCAGACAGTTATTCACCCCTCCACTTT
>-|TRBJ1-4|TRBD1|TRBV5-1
CASSSQGERSEKLFF
TGCGCCAGCAGCTCCCAGGGGGAGAGGAGCGAAAAACTGTTTTTT
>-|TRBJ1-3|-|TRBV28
CASSFGDSGNTIYF
TGTGCCAGCAGTTTTGGAGACTCTGGAAACACCATATATTTT
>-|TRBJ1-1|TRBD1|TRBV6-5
CASSYSQGAFTEAFF
TGTGCCAGCAGTTACTCGCAGGGGGCCTTCACTGAAGCTTTCTTT
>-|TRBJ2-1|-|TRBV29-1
CSVGPLNEQFF
TGCAGCGTTGGGCCTCTCAATGAGCAGTTCTTC
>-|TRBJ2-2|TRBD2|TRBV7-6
CASSLESARLADTNTGELFF
TGTGCCAGCAGCTTAGAATCGGCTCGGCTAGCGGATACGAACACCGGGGAGCTGTTTTTT
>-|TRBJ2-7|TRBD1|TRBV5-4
CASSLPGTGSYEQYF
TGTGCCAGCAGCCTGCCCGGGACAGGGTCCTACGAGCAGTACTTC
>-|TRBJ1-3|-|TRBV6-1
CASRPPRGYGNTIYF
TGTGCCAGCAGGCCTCCCCGCGGGTACGGAAACACCATATATTTT
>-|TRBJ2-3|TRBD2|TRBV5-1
CASSLIAGDTQYF
TGCGCCAGCAGCTTGATAGCGGGCGATACGCAGTATTTT
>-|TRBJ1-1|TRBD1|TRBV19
CASSMKGGDPTEAFF
TGTGCCAGTAGTATGAAAGGGGGCGACCCCACTGAAGCTTTCTTT
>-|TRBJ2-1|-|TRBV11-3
CASSLFGPEAYNEQFF
TGTGCCAGCAGCTTATTTGGACCGGAGGCCTACAATGAGCAGTTCTTC
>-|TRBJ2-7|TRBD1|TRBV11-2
CASSSLQGLSYEQYF
TGTGCCAGCAGCTCCCTACAGGGGTTATCCTACGAGCAGTACTTC
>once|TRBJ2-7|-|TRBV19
CASSIVGARSYEQYF
TGTGCCAGTAGTATTGTTGGGGCCCGTTCCTACGAGCAGTACTTC
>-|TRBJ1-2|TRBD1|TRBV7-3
CASSRTGKDDYGYTF
TGTGCCAGCAGTCGGACAGGAAAGGACGACTATGGCTACACCTTC
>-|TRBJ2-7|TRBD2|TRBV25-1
CASSVLAGGPYEQYF
TGTGCCAGCAGTGTTCTAGCGGGAGGACCCTACGAGCAGTACTTC
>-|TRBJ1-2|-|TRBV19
CASSIRGQSYGYTF
TGTGCCAGTAGTATCCGTGGGCAGAGCTATGGCTACACCTTC
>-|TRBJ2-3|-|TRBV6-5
CASSYPRGGSTDTQYF
TGTGCCAGCAGTTACCCGAGGGGGGGGAGCACAGATACGCAGTATTTT
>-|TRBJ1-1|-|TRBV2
CASNPGVLGNTEAFF
TGTGCCAGCAACCCAGGGGTCCTCGGGAACACTGAAGCTTTCTTT
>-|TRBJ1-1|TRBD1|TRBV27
CASSLWQGAERSTEAFF
TGTGCCAGCAGTTTATGGCAGGGGGCGGAAAGGAGCACTGAAGCTTTCTTT
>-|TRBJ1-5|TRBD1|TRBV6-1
CATLDRAGYQPQHF
TGTGCCACTCTGGACAGGGCTGGCTATCAGCCCCAGCATTTT
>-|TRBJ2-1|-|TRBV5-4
CASSLGAYSYNEQFF
TGTGCCAGCAGCTTGGGCGCCTACTCCTACAATGAGCAGTTCTTC
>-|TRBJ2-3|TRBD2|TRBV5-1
CASSLATSGISDTQYF
TGCGCCAGCAGCTTGGCGACTAGCGGGATCTCAGATACGCAGTATTTT
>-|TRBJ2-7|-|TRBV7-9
CASSLDLYEQYF
TGTGCCAGCAGCTTAGATCTCTACGAGCAGTACTTC
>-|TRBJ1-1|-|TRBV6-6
CASSYPPRQTNTEAFF
TGTGCCAGCAGTTACCCCCCGCGACAGACTAACACTGAAGCTTTCTTT
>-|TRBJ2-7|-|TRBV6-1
CASSELALEQYF
TGTGCCAGCAGTGAACTAGCCCTCGAGCAGTACTTC
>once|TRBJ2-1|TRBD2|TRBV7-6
CASSSYSGREEQFF
TGTGCCAGCAGCTCATATAGCGGGAGGGAGGAGCAGTTCTTC
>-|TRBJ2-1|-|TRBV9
CASSVGLSRGNEQFF
TGTGCCAGCAGCGTCGGTCTAAGCCGGGGCAATGAGCAGTTCTTC
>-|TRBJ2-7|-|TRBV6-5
CASSTGSYEQYF
TGTGCCAGCAGCACAGGGTCCTACGAGCAGTACTTC
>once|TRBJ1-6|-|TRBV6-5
CASSYSAGTSPLHF
TGTGCCAGCAGTTACTCGGCAGGTACTTCACCCCTCCACTTT
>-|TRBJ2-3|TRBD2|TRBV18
CASSTTLGGVKGGDTQYF
TGTGCCAGCTCAACCACGTTGGGAGGGGTAAAAGGAGGAGATACGCAGTATTTT
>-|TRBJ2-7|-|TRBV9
CASSVDYEPYEQYF
TGTGCCAGCAGCGTAGATTACGAGCCCTACGAGCAGTACTTC
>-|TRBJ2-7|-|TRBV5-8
CASSSYAGTRGISYEQYF
TGTGCCAGCAGCTCCTACGCCGGGACAAGGGGAATCTCCTACGAGCAGTACTTC
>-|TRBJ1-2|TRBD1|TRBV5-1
CASSSILDLTGPKGYTF
TGCGCCAGCAGCTCGATCCTCGATTTGACAGGGCCTAAAGGCTACACCTTC
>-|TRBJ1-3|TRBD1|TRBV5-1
CASSGTGPRSGNTIYF
TGCGCCAGCAGCGGGACAGGGCCGCGATCTGGAAACACCATATATTTT
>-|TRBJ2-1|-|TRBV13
CASSLTSGYNEQFF
TGTGCCAGCAGCTTAACGAGCGGTTACAATGAGCAGTTCTTC
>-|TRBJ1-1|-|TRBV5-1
CASSSEGQLEAFF
TGCGCCAGCAGCTCCGAGGGTCAGCTTGAAGCTTTCTTT
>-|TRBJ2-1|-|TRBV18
CASFASVDHYNEQFF
TGTGCCAGCTTTGCTAGCGTGGACCACTACAATGAGCAGTTCTTC
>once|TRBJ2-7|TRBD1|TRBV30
CAWSGPPGQDYEQYF
TGTGCCTGGAGTGGCCCCCCGGGACAGGACTACGAGCAGTACTTC
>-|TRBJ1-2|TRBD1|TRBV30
CAVPQTGARGYTF
TGTGCCGTACCCCAAACAGGGGCTCGGGGCTACACCTTC